These 9 T cell receptor beta chains came from one sample sequenced in a study of blood T cells in healthy people across ages (dated by TCRdb to 2014 to 2015). Library creation used 5' RACE. Sequencing instrument: Illumina HiSeq 2500. The second PCR ran for roughly 7 to 12 cycles and used a J-beta primer mix along with a sample-barcoded 5' primer. The public reads were reprocessed in TCRdb via fastp at Q25 and MiXCR, keeping in-frame beta chains. CDR3 protein sequences are deduplicated, and each keeps its most common genes and DNA. The sample records around 500,000 distinct CDR3 sequences, roughly a quarter of which are singletons. The ten most abundant clones make up about 3.9% of the sample. The sample also formed part of further work on T cells of mothers and their children.

The material sequenced was blood. The receptors derive from a boy between 2 and 10 years old in good health.

Ten or more counts support this clonotype. The V and J genes are TRBV6-6 and TRBJ2-5; D might be TRBD2 (6 bases). Trimming pared 7 bases from V and 1 base from J, leaving 13 bases between. Germline CDR1 is MNHNY and CDR2 is SVGAGI (reference sequence). This CDR3 is built from 14 residues. This CDR3 is CASTSSAGQETQYF. CDR3 in DNA: TGTGCCAGCACGTCCTCAGCGGGCCAAGAGACCCAGTACTTC.

The chain couples TRBV11-2 to TRBJ2-7, with D possibly matching TRBD1 (6 bases). Trimming left V 0 bases short and J 3 bases short, with 9 bases between. The CDR3 is made up of 14 amino acids. Germline lookup yields CDR1 SGHAT and CDR2 FQNNGV. The CDR3 loop is CASSLDGGFYEQYF. CDR3 DNA sequence: TGTGCCAGCAGCTTAGATGGGGGCTTCTACGAGCAGTACTTC.

This clonotype has a handful of counts. The genes are TRBV14 and TRBJ2-3, with D unclear. Germline lookup yields CDR1 SGHDN and CDR2 FVKESK. Between the trimmed V and J ends, which lost 9 bases and 4 bases, there was a span of 8 bases. The CDR3 extends over 11 amino acids. Here the CDR3 reads CARPTPDTQYF. The CDR3, as DNA: TGTGCCAGACCGACCCCAGATACGCAGTATTTT.

As regards this clonotype: This may arise from a read error, as a much more abundant clone is one base away. The CDR3 DNA follows: TGTGCCAGCACCCCTGACAGGGACCAAGAGACCCAGTACTTC. Translated: CASTPDRDQETQYF. This chain connects TRBV2 to TRBJ2-5, with TRBD1 matching over 7 bases. CDR1 and CDR2 (germline): SNHLY, FYNNEI. The CDR3 contains 14 residues. V lost 7 bases, J lost 0 bases, and 5 bases stayed unmatched. Drawing the rest from reference TRBV2 and TRBJ2-5, the complete variable domain is EPEVTQTPSHQVTQMGQEVILRCVPISNHLYFYWYRQILGQKVEFLVSFYNNEISEKSEIFDDQFSVERPDGSNFTLKIRSTKLEDSAMYFCASTPDRDQETQYFGPGTRLLVL.

The gene calls are TRBV6-1 and TRBJ2-5, with a weak D call TRBD1 (7 bases). Germline assignment: CDR1 MNHNS and CDR2 SASEGT. The CDR3 totals 14 residues. The V end was cut by 6 bases, the J end by 1 base, with 12 bases between. CDR3: CASRARGAQETQYF. CDR3 nucleotides: TGTGCCAGCAGGGCCAGGGGGGCCCAAGAGACCCAGTACTTC.

This clonotype is a singleton in its sample. This chain links TRBV7-2 with TRBJ2-3, with 16 bases aligning to TRBD2. Germline V gene data show CDR1 as SGHTA and CDR2 as FQGNSA. The CDR3 length is 18 residues. With 1 base clipped from V and 4 bases from J, the junction kept 5 bases outside the gene matches. CDR3 sequence: CASSLEGTSGGAADTQYF. The CDR3 DNA is TGTGCCAGCAGCTTAGAAGGGACTAGCGGGGGGGCTGCAGATACGCAGTATTTT.

This clonotype has just a few counts. CDR3 protein: CASSQDRLPGGYTF. The CDR3 bases are TGTGCCAGCAGCCAGGACAGGCTCCCCGGAGGCTACACCTTC. The chain links TRBV3-1 to TRBJ1-2; 7 bases line up with TRBD1. CDR1 is LGHDT and CDR2 is YNNKEL in the germline V gene (reference sequence). The CDR3 sequence is 14 residues long. J gave up 8 bases and V 3 bases, and 9 bases lay outside the gene matches.

This clonotype was recorded a few times. The chain combines TRBV12-3 or TRBV12-4 with TRBJ2-2; 8 bases map to TRBD1. V gave up 5 bases and J gave up 7 bases; unmatched junction bases: 12. The CDR3 spans 16 residues. CDR3 DNA sequence: TGTGCCAGCAGTCTTCGACAGGGGACCCCCGGCGGGGAGCTGTTTTTT. This gives the protein CASSLRQGTPGGELFF.

The chain joins TRBV25-1 to TRBJ1-2, with 8 positions matching TRBD1. The CDR3 extends over 12 amino acids. Germline CDR1 and CDR2: MGHDK and SYGVNS. After removal of 8 bases from V and 8 bases from J, the junction contained 7 bases not matched to a gene. The CDR3 nucleotides read TGTGCCAGCGCCCGGGACAGGAGAGGCTACACCTTC. Translating gives CASARDRRGYTF.